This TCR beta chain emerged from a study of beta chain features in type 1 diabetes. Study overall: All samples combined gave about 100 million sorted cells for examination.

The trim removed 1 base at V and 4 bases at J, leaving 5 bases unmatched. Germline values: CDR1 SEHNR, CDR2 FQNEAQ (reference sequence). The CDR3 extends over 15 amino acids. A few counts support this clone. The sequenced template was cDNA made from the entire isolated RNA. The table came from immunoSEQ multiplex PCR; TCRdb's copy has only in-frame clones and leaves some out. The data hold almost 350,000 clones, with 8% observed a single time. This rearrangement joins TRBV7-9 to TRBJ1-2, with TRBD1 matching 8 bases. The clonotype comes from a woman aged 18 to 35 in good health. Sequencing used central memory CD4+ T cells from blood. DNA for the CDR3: TGTGCCAGCAGCTTAGGACAGGGGTCTTCCTATGGCTACACCTTC. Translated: CASSLGQGSSYGYTF.